Sequencing of this T cell receptor (beta chain) was carried out in a study of shared clonotypes between healthy human individuals. Of note for this clone: The antigen remains undetermined.

The method was immunoSEQ multiplex PCR; TCRdb's version includes in-frame clones alone and lacks a portion of them. The sample includes over 2 million clones, 90% to 95% of them seen just once. The authors divided CD4+ cells into CD45RA+ naive and CD45RA-negative memory subsets. The V end lost 1 base, the J end lost 4 bases, and 11 bases lay between the germline ends. The CDR3 is 15 residues long. Germline loops: CDR1 SGHRS, CDR2 YFSETQ. General observations from the study: Estimated richness was generally greater in naive than memory subsets. Shared clonotypes across all four donors exceeded non-shared ones in generation probability.

Source material: naive CD4+ T cells sorted from blood. Subset described: CD45RA+ positively selected. The TCR comes from a man between 18 and 29 years old in good health. The chain uses TRBV5-1 and TRBJ1-4, with D uncertain. CDR3 coding DNA: TGCGCCAGCAGCTTGACGCCAGGAGATAATGAAAAACTGTTTTTT. It codes for CASSLTPGDNEKLFF.